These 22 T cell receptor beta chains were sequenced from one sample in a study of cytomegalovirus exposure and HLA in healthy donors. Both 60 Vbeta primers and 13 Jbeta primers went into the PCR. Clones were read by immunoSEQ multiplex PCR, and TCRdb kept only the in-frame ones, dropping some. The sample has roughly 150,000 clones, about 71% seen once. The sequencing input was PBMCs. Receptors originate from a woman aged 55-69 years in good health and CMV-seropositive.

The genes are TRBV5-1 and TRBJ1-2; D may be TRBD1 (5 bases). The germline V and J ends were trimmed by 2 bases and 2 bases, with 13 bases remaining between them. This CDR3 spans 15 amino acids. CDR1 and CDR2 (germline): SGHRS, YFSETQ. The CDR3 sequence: CASSFLPGSNYGYTF. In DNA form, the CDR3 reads TGCGCCAGCAGCTTCCTTCCAGGGTCCAACTATGGCTACACCTTC.

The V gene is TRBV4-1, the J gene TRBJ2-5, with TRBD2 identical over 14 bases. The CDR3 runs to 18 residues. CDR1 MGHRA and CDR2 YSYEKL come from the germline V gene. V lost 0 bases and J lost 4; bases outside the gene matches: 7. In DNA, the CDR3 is TGCGCCAGCAGCCAAGATACAGGGACTAGCGGGAGTTCAGAGACCCAGTACTTC. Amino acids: CASSQDTGTSGSSETQYF.

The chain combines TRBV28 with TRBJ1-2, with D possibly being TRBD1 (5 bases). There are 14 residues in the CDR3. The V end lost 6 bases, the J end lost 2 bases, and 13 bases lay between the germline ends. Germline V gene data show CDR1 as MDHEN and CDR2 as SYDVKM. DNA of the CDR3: TGTGCCAGCAGGCCCTCAGGGAAGAACTATGGCTACACCTTC. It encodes CASRPSGKNYGYTF.

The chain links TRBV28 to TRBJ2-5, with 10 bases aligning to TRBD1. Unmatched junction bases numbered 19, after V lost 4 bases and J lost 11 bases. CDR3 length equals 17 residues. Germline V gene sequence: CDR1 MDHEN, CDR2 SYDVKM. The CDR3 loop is CASSSPLRDRGVKGQYF. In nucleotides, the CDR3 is TGTGCCAGCAGTTCCCCTCTCCGGGACAGGGGAGTCAAGGGGCAGTACTTC.

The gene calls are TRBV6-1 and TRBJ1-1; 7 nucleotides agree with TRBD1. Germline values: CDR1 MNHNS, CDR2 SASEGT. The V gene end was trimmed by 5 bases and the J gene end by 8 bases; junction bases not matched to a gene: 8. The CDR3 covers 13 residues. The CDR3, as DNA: TGTGCCAGCAGTCCCAACAGGGGAGAAGAAGCTTTCTTT. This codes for CASSPNRGEEAFF.

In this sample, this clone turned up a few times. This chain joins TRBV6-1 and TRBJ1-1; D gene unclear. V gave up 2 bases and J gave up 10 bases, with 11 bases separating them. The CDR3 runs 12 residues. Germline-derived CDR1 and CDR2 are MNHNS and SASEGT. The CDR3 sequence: CASSEYSQRAFF. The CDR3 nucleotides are TGTGCCAGCAGTGAATATTCGCAGCGAGCTTTCTTT.

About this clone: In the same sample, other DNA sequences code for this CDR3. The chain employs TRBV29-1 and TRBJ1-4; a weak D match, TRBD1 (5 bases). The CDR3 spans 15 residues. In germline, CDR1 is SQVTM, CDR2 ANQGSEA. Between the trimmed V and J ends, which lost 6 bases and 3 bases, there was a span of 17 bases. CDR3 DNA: TGCAGCGTACGAAGATCAGGGATCTCTAATGAAAAACTGTTTTTT. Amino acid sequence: CSVRRSGISNEKLFF.

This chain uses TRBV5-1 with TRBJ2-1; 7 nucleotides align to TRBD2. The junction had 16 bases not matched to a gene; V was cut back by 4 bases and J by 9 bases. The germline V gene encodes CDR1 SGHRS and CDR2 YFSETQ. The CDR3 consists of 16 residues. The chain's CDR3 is CASSPDGLVVRGEQFF. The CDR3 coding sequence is TGCGCCAGCAGCCCGGACGGACTAGTCGTCCGGGGTGAGCAGTTCTTC.

The CDR3 region is CASSNDRGVYEQYF. The CDR3 DNA reads TGCGCCAGCAGCAACGACAGGGGGGTCTACGAGCAGTACTTC. The genes are TRBV5-1 and TRBJ2-7, with 9 bases fitting TRBD1. V shed 4 bases, J shed 3 bases, and the junction held 5 bases outside the gene matches. The CDR3 is made up of 14 amino acids. Per the germline V gene, CDR1 is SGHRS and CDR2 is YFSETQ.

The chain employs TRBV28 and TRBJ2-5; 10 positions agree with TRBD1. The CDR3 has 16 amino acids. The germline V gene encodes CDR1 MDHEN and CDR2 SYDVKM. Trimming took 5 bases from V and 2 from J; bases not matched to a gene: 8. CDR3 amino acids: CASSPRQGQGQETQYF. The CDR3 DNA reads TGTGCCAGCAGTCCCCGCCAGGGACAGGGGCAAGAGACCCAGTACTTC.

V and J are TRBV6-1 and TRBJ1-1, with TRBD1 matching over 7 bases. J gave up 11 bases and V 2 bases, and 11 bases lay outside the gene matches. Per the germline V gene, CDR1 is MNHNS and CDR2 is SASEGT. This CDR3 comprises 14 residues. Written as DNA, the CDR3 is TGTGCCAGCAGTGAATTAGGGGGCAGGCCCGGGGCTTTCTTT. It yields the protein CASSELGGRPGAFF.

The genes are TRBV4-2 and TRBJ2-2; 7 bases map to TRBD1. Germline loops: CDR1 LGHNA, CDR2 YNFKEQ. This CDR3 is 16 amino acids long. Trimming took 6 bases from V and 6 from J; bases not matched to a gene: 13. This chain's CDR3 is CASRMIGTAGAGELFF. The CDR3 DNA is TGTGCCAGCAGAATGATCGGGACAGCCGGGGCCGGGGAGCTGTTTTTT.

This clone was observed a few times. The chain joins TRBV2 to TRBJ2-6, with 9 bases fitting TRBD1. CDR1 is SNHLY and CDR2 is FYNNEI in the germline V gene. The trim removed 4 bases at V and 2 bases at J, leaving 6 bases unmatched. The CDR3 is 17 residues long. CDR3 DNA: TGTGCCAGCAGTGTTCGACAGGGGGTTACTGGGGCCAACGTCCTGACTTTC. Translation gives CASSVRQGVTGANVLTF.

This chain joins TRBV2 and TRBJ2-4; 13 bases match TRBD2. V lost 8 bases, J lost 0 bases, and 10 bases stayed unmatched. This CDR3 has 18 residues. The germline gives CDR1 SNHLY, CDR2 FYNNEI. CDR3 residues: CASEGLAGEWVAKNIQYF. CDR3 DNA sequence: TGTGCCAGCGAAGGACTAGCGGGAGAATGGGTAGCCAAAAACATTCAGTACTTC.

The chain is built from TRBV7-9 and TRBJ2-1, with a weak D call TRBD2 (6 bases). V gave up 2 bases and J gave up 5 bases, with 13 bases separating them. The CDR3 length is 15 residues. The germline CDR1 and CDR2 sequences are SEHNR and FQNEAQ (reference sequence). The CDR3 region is CASSLTREGDNEQFF. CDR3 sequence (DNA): TGTGCCAGCAGCTTAACGCGGGAAGGTGACAATGAGCAGTTCTTC.

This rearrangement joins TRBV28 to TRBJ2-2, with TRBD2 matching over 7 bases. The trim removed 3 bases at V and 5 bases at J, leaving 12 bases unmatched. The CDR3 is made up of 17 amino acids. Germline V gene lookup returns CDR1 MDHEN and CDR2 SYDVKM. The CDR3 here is CASSFWEGLGPTGELFF. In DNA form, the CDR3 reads TGTGCCAGCAGTTTTTGGGAGGGGCTGGGGCCAACCGGGGAGCTGTTTTTT. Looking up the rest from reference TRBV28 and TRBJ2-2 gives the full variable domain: DVKVTQSSRYLVKRTGEKVFLECVQDMDHENMFWYRQDPGLGLRLIYFSYDVKMKEKGDIPEGYSVSREKKERFSLILESASTNQTSMYLCASSFWEGLGPTGELFFGEGSRLTVL.

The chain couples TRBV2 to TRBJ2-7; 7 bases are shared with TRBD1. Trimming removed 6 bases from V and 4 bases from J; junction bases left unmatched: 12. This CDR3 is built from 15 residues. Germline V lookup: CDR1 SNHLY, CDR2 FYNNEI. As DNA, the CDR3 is TGTGCCAGCAGCAACCGGGACAGAGGCTTATACGAGCAGTACTTC. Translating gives CASSNRDRGLYEQYF.

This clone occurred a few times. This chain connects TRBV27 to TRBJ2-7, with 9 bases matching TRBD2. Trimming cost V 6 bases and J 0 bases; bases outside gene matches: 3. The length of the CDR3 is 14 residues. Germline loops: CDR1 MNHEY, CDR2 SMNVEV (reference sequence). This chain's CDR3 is CASRGREGSYEQYF. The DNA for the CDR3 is TGTGCCAGCAGAGGGCGGGAGGGCTCCTACGAGCAGTACTTC.

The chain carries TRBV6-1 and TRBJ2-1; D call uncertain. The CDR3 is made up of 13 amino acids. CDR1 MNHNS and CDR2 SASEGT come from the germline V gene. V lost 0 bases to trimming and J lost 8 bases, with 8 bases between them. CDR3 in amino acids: CASSEAVRHEQFF. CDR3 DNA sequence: TGTGCCAGCAGTGAAGCGGTGAGGCATGAGCAGTTCTTC.

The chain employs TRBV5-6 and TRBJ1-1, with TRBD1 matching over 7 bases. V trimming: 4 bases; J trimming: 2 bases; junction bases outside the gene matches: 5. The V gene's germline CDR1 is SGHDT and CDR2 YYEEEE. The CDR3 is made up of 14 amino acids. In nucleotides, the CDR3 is TGTGCCAGCAGCCTGGACAGGACCAACACTGAAGCTTTCTTT. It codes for CASSLDRTNTEAFF.

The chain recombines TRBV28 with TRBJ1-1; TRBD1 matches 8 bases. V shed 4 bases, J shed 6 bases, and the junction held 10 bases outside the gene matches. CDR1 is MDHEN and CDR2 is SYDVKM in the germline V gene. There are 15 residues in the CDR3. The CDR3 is CASSSRRTGRPEAFF. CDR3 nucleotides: TGTGCCAGCAGTTCCCGTCGGACAGGGAGGCCTGAAGCTTTCTTT.

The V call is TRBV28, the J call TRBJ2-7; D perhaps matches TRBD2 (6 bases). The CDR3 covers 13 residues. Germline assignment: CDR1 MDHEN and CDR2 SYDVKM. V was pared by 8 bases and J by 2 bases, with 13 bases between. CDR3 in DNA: TGTGCCAGCTATCGCGGGACCGCCTACGAGCAGTACTTC. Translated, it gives CASYRGTAYEQYF. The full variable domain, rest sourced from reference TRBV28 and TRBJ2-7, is DVKVTQSSRYLVKRTGEKVFLECVQDMDHENMFWYRQDPGLGLRLIYFSYDVKMKEKGDIPEGYSVSREKKERFSLILESASTNQTSMYLCASYRGTAYEQYFGPGTRLTVT.